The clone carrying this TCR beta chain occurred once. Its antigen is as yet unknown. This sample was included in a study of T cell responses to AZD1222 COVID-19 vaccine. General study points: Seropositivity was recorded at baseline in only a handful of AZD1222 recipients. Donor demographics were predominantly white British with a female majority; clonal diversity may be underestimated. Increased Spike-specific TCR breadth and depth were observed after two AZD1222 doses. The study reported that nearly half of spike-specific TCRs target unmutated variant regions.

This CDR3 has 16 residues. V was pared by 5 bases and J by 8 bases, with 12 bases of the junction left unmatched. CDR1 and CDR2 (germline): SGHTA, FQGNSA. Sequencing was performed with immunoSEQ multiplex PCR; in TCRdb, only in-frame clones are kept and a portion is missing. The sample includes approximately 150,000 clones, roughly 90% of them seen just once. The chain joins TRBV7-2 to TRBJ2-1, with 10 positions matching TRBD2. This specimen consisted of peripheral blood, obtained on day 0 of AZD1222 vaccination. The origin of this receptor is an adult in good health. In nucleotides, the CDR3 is TGTGCCAGCAGCATCCGACCAGCTAGCGGGAGTCATGAGCAGTTCTTC. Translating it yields CASSIRPASGSHEQFF.